A single sample is the source of the 13 T cell receptor beta chains below, sequenced in a study of blood T cell repertoires in COVID-19. Libraries were prepared by immunoSEQ multiplex PCR; TCRdb keeps only in-frame clonotypes and omits some of them. The table includes around 310,000 clones, 88% detected once. Specimen: peripheral blood. The origin of the receptors is a woman in her forties or fifties with active or convalescent COVID-19.

The chain employs TRBV4-3 and TRBJ1-4, with a tentative D call TRBD1 (5 bases). Germline loops: CDR1 LGHNA, CDR2 YSLEER. The CDR3 is 15 residues long. Trimming removed 0 bases from V and 3 bases from J, with 8 bases in between. The CDR3 is CASSQDTGSNEKLFF. CDR3 bases: TGCGCCAGCAGCCAAGATACAGGCTCTAATGAAAAACTGTTTTTT.

The V gene is TRBV28, the J gene TRBJ1-1; a possible D gene is TRBD1 (6 bases). The germline V and J ends were trimmed by 5 bases and 4 bases, with 14 bases remaining between them. The CDR3 contains 14 residues. Germline CDR1 is MDHEN and CDR2 is SYDVKM. CDR3 DNA sequence: TGTGCCAGCAGTACACAGGGTTTAGGCACTGAAGCTTTCTTT. Its protein product is CASSTQGLGTEAFF.

This clone was observed once. The chain couples TRBV30 to TRBJ2-7; 7 nucleotides match TRBD2. This CDR3 is 14 amino acids long. In germline, CDR1 is GTSNPN, CDR2 SVGIG (reference sequence). V was clipped by 2 bases and J by 4 bases; unmatched bases: 8. The CDR3 is CAWSFGTTKYEQYF. The CDR3 DNA reads as TGTGCCTGGAGTTTCGGGACTACCAAGTACGAGCAGTACTTC.

V and J are TRBV25-1 and TRBJ1-2; possibly TRBD1 for D (5 bases). This CDR3 spans 14 amino acids. Per the germline V gene, CDR1 is MGHDK and CDR2 is SYGVNS. V lost 2 bases and J 4 bases, leaving 11 bases between the germline ends. The CDR3 DNA sequence: TGTGCCAGCAGTGAAGTAGGGCAGGGCTATGGCTACACCTTC. It yields the protein CASSEVGQGYGYTF.

The chain recombines TRBV6-5 with TRBJ2-7, with 9 nucleotides matching TRBD1. Germline lookup yields CDR1 MNHEY and CDR2 SVGAGI. V was pared by 2 bases and J by 3 bases, with 5 bases of the junction left unmatched. This CDR3 has 15 amino acids. The CDR3 region is CASSYAGTGNYEQYF. Here the CDR3 DNA reads TGTGCCAGCAGTTACGCAGGGACAGGGAACTACGAGCAGTACTTC.

The chain combines TRBV25-1 with TRBJ1-4, with 7 nucleotides matching TRBD1. With 5 bases clipped from V and 3 bases from J, the junction kept 15 bases outside the gene matches. This CDR3 has 18 amino acids. Germline V gene sequence: CDR1 MGHDK, CDR2 SYGVNS. The CDR3 sequence is CASSTGDLSLSPNEKLFF. The CDR3 DNA sequence: TGTGCCAGCAGTACAGGGGATCTGTCGCTCTCCCCTAATGAAAAACTGTTTTTT. Looking up the rest from reference TRBV25-1 and TRBJ1-4 gives the full variable domain: EADIYQTPRYLVIGTGKKITLECSQTMGHDKMYWYQQDPGMELHLIHYSYGVNSTEKGDLSSESTVSRIRTEHFPLTLESARPSHTSQYLCASSTGDLSLSPNEKLFFGSGTQLSVL.

The chain couples TRBV2 to TRBJ1-2; 8 bases align to TRBD1. In germline, CDR1 is SNHLY, CDR2 FYNNEI. V lost 6 bases and J lost 2; bases outside the gene matches: 2. The CDR3 runs 13 residues. As DNA, the CDR3 is TGTGCCAGCAGGGGACAGGCGAACTATGGCTACACCTTC. This sequence encodes CASRGQANYGYTF.

The CDR3 region is CASSSPTRNHEQYF. The CDR3 nucleotides read TGTGCCAGCAGCTCCCCGACTAGAAACCACGAGCAGTACTTC. The V call is TRBV7-9, the J call TRBJ2-7, with TRBD2 as a possible D gene (6 bases). CDR3 size: 14 residues. Trimming left V 4 bases short and J 5 bases short, with 15 bases between. CDR1 and CDR2 from the germline V gene are SEHNR and FQNEAQ (reference sequence). Drawing the rest from reference TRBV7-9 and TRBJ2-7, the complete variable domain is DTGVSQNPRHKITKRGQNVTFRCDPISEHNRLYWYRQTLGQGPEFLTYFQNEAQLEKSRLLSDRFSAERPKGSFSTLEIQRTEQGDSAMYLCASSSPTRNHEQYFGPGTRLTVT.

V is TRBV5-1 and J is TRBJ2-5; 9 positions agree with TRBD2. Germline values: CDR1 SGHRS, CDR2 YFSETQ. V trimming: 0 bases; J trimming: 5 bases; junction bases outside the gene matches: 11. The CDR3 is 17 amino acids. CDR3 sequence reads: CASSLADFLAGTETQYF. CDR3 sequence (DNA): TGCGCCAGCAGCTTGGCGGATTTCCTAGCGGGGACCGAGACCCAGTACTTC.

V and J are TRBV19 and TRBJ1-2; TRBD1 aligns across 10 bases. Losses at the gene ends were 6 bases for V and 4 bases for J; bases not matched to a gene: 5. From germline, CDR1 is LNHDA and CDR2 SQIVND (reference sequence). This CDR3 contains 14 residues. The CDR3: CASRTGGSSYGYTF. DNA of the CDR3: TGTGCCAGTAGGACAGGGGGCTCGAGCTATGGCTACACCTTC.

The V call is TRBV19, the J call TRBJ2-7; D call uncertain. Looked up from germline, CDR1 is LNHDA and CDR2 is SQIVND (reference sequence). The CDR3 runs to 14 residues. The V gene lost 3 bases and the J gene lost 1 base, with 10 bases spanning the gap. DNA for the CDR3: TGTGCCAGTAGTATCTCCCCAGATTCCTACGAGCAGTACTTC. It encodes CASSISPDSYEQYF.

This clone was counted once. This chain uses TRBV29-1 with TRBJ1-1, with D unresolved. The V end was cut by 6 bases, the J end by 1 base, with 12 bases between. This CDR3 spans 13 amino acids. In germline, CDR1 is SQVTM, CDR2 ANQGSEA. The CDR3 coding sequence is TGCAGCGTCTCCGGGAGACAGAACACTGAAGCTTTCTTT. It specifies CSVSGRQNTEAFF.

This chain uses TRBV28 with TRBJ1-1; the match to TRBD1 covers 11 bases. This CDR3 has 15 amino acids. Germline values: CDR1 MDHEN, CDR2 SYDVKM. The V segment lost 4 bases and the J segment 7 bases; nucleotides outside the gene matches: 8. The CDR3, as DNA: TGTGCCAGCAGTTCCCCCGGGACAGGGGGAAATGAAGCTTTCTTT. Amino acids: CASSSPGTGGNEAFF.